The 32 T cell receptor beta chains below come from one sample, sequenced in a study of blood T cells in healthy people across ages. Primers used in a second PCR of roughly 6 to 11 cycles were a sample-barcoded 5' primer and a J-beta primer mix. TCRdb analysed the 5' RACE reads with MiXCR anew, one entry per CDR3 protein. The sample contains 1.5 million to 2 million distinct CDR3 sequences, 28% of which appear only once. Material for sequencing was blood. The receptors were sampled from a woman aged 25-40 years in good health.

This clonotype was picked up a small number of times. The CDR3 here is CASSHPRRGAGPYNEQFF. The CDR3 coding sequence is TGTGCCAGCAGCCATCCTAGGCGGGGGGCGGGACCCTACAATGAGCAGTTCTTC. The chain uses TRBV3-1 and TRBJ2-1, with TRBD2 identical over 8 bases. Germline-derived CDR1 and CDR2 are LGHDT and YNNKEL (reference sequence). J gave up 2 bases and V 3 bases, and 12 bases lay outside the gene matches. This CDR3 has 18 residues.

The V gene is TRBV20-1, the J gene TRBJ1-2; tentative D call: TRBD1 (6 bases). The CDR3 sequence is 15 residues long. Germline values: CDR1 DFQATT, CDR2 SNEGSKA (reference sequence). Trimming shortened V by 2 bases and J by 6 bases, and 19 bases separated the two germline ends. DNA of the CDR3: TGCAGTGCTAGACAACAGGGTAATGTCGCCCATGGCTACACCTTC. Its translation is CSARQQGNVAHGYTF.

The rearrangement uses TRBV6-2 or TRBV6-3 and TRBJ2-2; D ambiguous. The length of the CDR3 is 13 residues. V was clipped by 6 bases and J by 4 bases, with 9 bases between them. Germline V gene sequence: CDR1 MNHEY, CDR2 SVGEGT. CDR3 nucleotides: TGTGCCAGCAGCCTGTATCTCACCGGGGAGCTGTTTTTT. It codes for CASSLYLTGELFF.

Comments on this clonotype: This may arise from a read error, as a much more abundant clone is one base away. This sequence joins TRBV6-5 and TRBJ2-4, with D tentatively TRBD2 (6 bases). Germline-derived CDR1 and CDR2 are MNHEY and SVGAGI. The ends were cut back, 6 bases at V and 2 bases at J, with 11 bases in the middle. This CDR3 comprises 14 residues. CDR3 in amino acids: CASRLGGSKNIQYF. DNA of the CDR3: TGTGCCAGCAGACTTGGGGGGTCCAAAAACATTCAGTACTTC.

The V call is TRBV25-1, the J call TRBJ1-2, with TRBD1 identical over 11 bases. Germline CDR1 MGHDK, CDR2 SYGVNS. The CDR3 spans 20 residues. Losses at the gene ends were 4 bases for V and 2 bases for J; bases not matched to a gene: 18. The CDR3 nucleotides are TGTGCCAGCAGTGCCCCGGGACAGGGGGATCTCAAAAACCAAAACTATGGCTACACCTTC. Translation: CASSAPGQGDLKNQNYGYTF.

J is TRBJ1-1 and V is TRBV7-9; D not certain. V lost 1 base to trimming and J lost 0 bases, with 6 bases between them. The CDR3 is 14 amino acids. CDR1 is SEHNR, CDR2 FQNEAQ, per germline (reference sequence). The CDR3 DNA sequence: TGTGCCAGCAGCTTAGTTACCGTGAACACTGAAGCTTTCTTT. As protein: CASSLVTVNTEAFF.

The J gene is TRBJ1-4, the V gene TRBV5-1; TRBD1 matches at 8 bases. Germline loops: CDR1 SGHRS, CDR2 YFSETQ. The length of the CDR3 is 14 residues. V shed 3 bases, J shed 10 bases, and the junction held 8 bases outside the gene matches. CDR3 nucleotides: TGCGCCAGCAGCTCGGCCCAGGGGGCCGTAAAACTGTTTTTT. This translates into CASSSAQGAVKLFF. The variable domain in full, completed from reference TRBV5-1 and TRBJ1-4, reads KAGVTQTPRYLIKTRGQQVTLSCSPISGHRSVSWYQQTPGQGLQFLFEYFSETQRNKGNFPGRFSGRQFSNSRSEMNVSTLELGDSALYLCASSSAQGAVKLFFGSGTQLSVL.

V gene TRBV9 combines with J gene TRBJ1-2; D perhaps matches TRBD1 (5 bases). Germline V gene lookup returns CDR1 SGDLS and CDR2 YYNGEE. V lost 3 bases, J lost 3 bases, and 15 bases lay in between. CDR3 length: 15 residues. CDR3 amino acids: CASSGGIGEDYGYTF. DNA of the CDR3: TGTGCCAGCAGCGGCGGCATAGGGGAAGACTATGGCTACACCTTC.

This clonotype appeared a few times. The V and J genes are TRBV5-1 and TRBJ2-3; D possibly uses TRBD1 or TRBD2 (5 bases each). Germline assignment: CDR1 SGHRS and CDR2 YFSETQ. The V gene lost 4 bases and the J gene lost 2 bases, with 14 bases spanning the gap. CDR3 length: 15 residues. The CDR3 protein is CASSLQWGFTDTQYF. As DNA, the CDR3 is TGCGCCAGCAGCCTCCAGTGGGGGTTCACAGATACGCAGTATTTT.

This clonotype was seen only a few times. This sequence joins TRBV5-1 and TRBJ2-5; D is uncertain. Germline V CDR1 and CDR2: SGHRS, YFSETQ. The V end was cut by 6 bases, the J end by 4 bases, with 13 bases between. CDR3 length equals 13 residues. The CDR3 protein is CASMIRAAETQYF. CDR3 bases: TGCGCCAGCATGATCCGGGCCGCAGAGACCCAGTACTTC.

The chain carries TRBV3-1 and TRBJ2-7; the D is unclear. V was cut by 4 bases and J by 7 bases, with 11 bases left in between. The CDR3 length is 12 residues. Per germline, CDR1 LGHDT and CDR2 YNNKEL (reference sequence). The CDR3 region has the DNA TGTGCCAGCAGCCTTTCCTTTGGAGAGCAGTACTTC. It codes for CASSLSFGEQYF.

This clonotype appeared a few times. This chain links TRBV6-1 with TRBJ1-6; D unclear. V dropped 4 bases and J dropped 5 bases, with 9 bases sitting between them. This CDR3 contains 14 residues. The V gene's germline CDR1 is MNHNS and CDR2 SASEGT. This CDR3 reads CASSVRINNSPLHF. DNA of the CDR3: TGTGCCAGCAGTGTCCGAATCAATAATTCACCCCTCCACTTT.

This clonotype occurred a few times. This chain uses TRBV24-1 with TRBJ2-1; D is undetermined. Trimming took 4 bases from V and 3 from J, leaving 12 bases between them. In germline, CDR1 is KGHDR, CDR2 SFDVKD. The length of the CDR3 is 15 residues. The CDR3 spells CATSDPKGSYNEQFF. CDR3 DNA sequence: TGTGCCACCAGTGACCCCAAGGGAAGCTACAATGAGCAGTTCTTC.

The rearrangement uses TRBV6-5 and TRBJ1-1; D ambiguous. The germline V gene encodes CDR1 MNHEY and CDR2 SVGAGI. The CDR3 sequence is 13 residues long. Trimming left V 5 bases short and J 5 bases short, with 12 bases between. The CDR3 coding sequence is TGTGCCAGCAGTGGACGTGGGAGAACTGAAGCTTTCTTT. Amino acids: CASSGRGRTEAFF.

A note on this clonotype: This clone may be a read error of a much larger clone one base away. The V and J genes are TRBV5-5 and TRBJ2-4, with a possible D match to TRBD2 (6 bases). CDR3 size: 14 residues. With 1 base removed from V and 9 bases from J, the gap between germline ends came to 14 bases. Germline-derived CDR1 and CDR2 are SGHKS and YYEKEE (reference sequence). The CDR3: CASSLLAVGGIQYF. The CDR3 nucleotides are TGTGCCAGCAGCTTGCTAGCCGTGGGAGGCATTCAGTACTTC.

The sample holds many counts of this clonotype. The V and J genes are TRBV5-1 and TRBJ2-5; a possible D gene is TRBD1 (5 bases). Germline V CDR1 and CDR2: SGHRS, YFSETQ. Trimming left V 1 base short and J 5 bases short, with 9 bases between. The CDR3 is made up of 13 amino acids. CDR3 protein: CASSLSGMETQYF. CDR3 nucleotides: TGCGCCAGCAGCTTGTCAGGGATGGAGACCCAGTACTTC.

The chain employs TRBV6-5 and TRBJ2-7, with D perhaps being TRBD1 or TRBD2 (5 bases each). V was shortened by 0 bases and J by 5 bases, with 17 bases between the two germline ends. The CDR3 length is 16 residues. CDR1 and CDR2 (germline): MNHEY, SVGAGI. Here the CDR3 reads CASSYSLVRELDEQYF. The CDR3 DNA follows: TGTGCCAGCAGTTACTCCCTCGTCAGGGAGCTCGACGAGCAGTACTTC.

The rearrangement uses TRBV20-1 and TRBJ1-2; 8 bases map to TRBD1. This CDR3 is 16 amino acids long. Per germline, CDR1 DFQATT and CDR2 SNEGSKA (reference sequence). The V gene end was trimmed by 2 bases and the J gene end by 0 bases; junction bases not matched to a gene: 8. Here the CDR3 DNA reads TGCAGTGCTAGATCGGACAGGGTCGGTACTAACTATGGCTACACCTTC. Amino acids: CSARSDRVGTNYGYTF.

The table lists this clonotype with many counts. This chain uses TRBV20-1 with TRBJ1-4; 7 bases align to TRBD1. V lost 6 bases, J lost 7 bases, and 20 bases stayed unmatched. Germline CDR1 is DFQATT and CDR2 is SNEGSKA (reference sequence). This CDR3 contains 17 residues. The CDR3 region has the DNA TGCAGTGCGCTAGAAGGGGGCCCCAGGGGTTCGAGTGAAAAACTGTTTTTT. Protein sequence: CSALEGGPRGSSEKLFF.

This clonotype was seen a few times. V and J are TRBV7-6 and TRBJ2-1; D is perhaps TRBD2 (6 bases). The CDR3 totals 14 residues. The ends were cut back, 5 bases at V and 5 bases at J, with 13 bases in the middle. Germline V gene sequence: CDR1 SGHVS, CDR2 FNYEAQ. CDR3 protein: CASSRRLEDNEQFF. The CDR3 DNA sequence: TGTGCCAGCAGCCGGCGACTAGAGGACAATGAGCAGTTCTTC.

A word on this clonotype: This may be a read error: a much more frequent sequence differs by one nucleotide. V and J are TRBV7-2 and TRBJ2-7; 7 bases are shared with TRBD2. CDR1 SGHTA and CDR2 FQGNSA come from the germline V gene. The CDR3 consists of 11 residues. The V segment lost 5 bases and the J segment 11 bases; nucleotides outside the gene matches: 6. CDR3 sequence (DNA): TGTGCCAGCAGCCTCTTCGGGGGGAAGTACTTC. Its translation: CASSLFGGKYF.

In this sample, this clonotype turned up a few times. The V and J genes are TRBV18 and TRBJ2-2; no clear D gene. Looked up from germline, CDR1 is KGHSH and CDR2 is LQKENI. V shed 5 bases and J shed 2 bases, with 6 bases lying between them. There are 13 residues in the CDR3. The DNA of the CDR3 is TGTGCCAGCTCAAAATCTAACACCGGGGAGCTGTTTTTT. Translating gives CASSKSNTGELFF.

This chain uses TRBV12-5 with TRBJ2-1; D is tentatively TRBD1 or TRBD2 (5 bases each). CDR3 size: 14 residues. Trimming pared 1 base from V and 2 bases from J, leaving 6 bases between. Germline V gives CDR1 LGHNT, CDR2 FRNRAP. The DNA of the CDR3 is TGTGCTAGTGGTTTGGGAGGGGCCTACAATGAGCAGTTCTTC. Protein sequence: CASGLGGAYNEQFF.

This clonotype was seen more than once but under ten times. This chain joins TRBV7-2 and TRBJ2-1, with 7 bases identical to TRBD2. Germline V gives CDR1 SGHTA, CDR2 FQGNSA. The CDR3 consists of 13 residues. The J segment lost 12 bases and the V segment lost 4 bases, leaving 9 bases of the junction unmatched. CDR3 DNA sequence: TGTGCCAGCAGCTACAGGTGGGAGGGTGGGCAGTTCTTC. Protein: CASSYRWEGGQFF. The full variable domain, rest sourced from reference TRBV7-2 and TRBJ2-1, is GAGVSQSPSNKVTEKGKDVELRCDPISGHTALYWYRQSLGQGLEFLIYFQGNSAPDKSGLPSDRFSAERTGGSVSTLTIQRTQQEDSAVYLCASSYRWEGGQFFGPGTRLTVL.

About this clonotype itself: This may be a read error, as it is one base from a much larger clone. The rearrangement links TRBV12-5 to TRBJ2-1; TRBD1 or TRBD2 may be the D gene (5 bases each). CDR1 and CDR2 (germline): LGHNT, FRNRAP. Trimming left V 8 bases short and J 0 bases short, with 17 bases between. This CDR3 has 16 residues. The DNA of the CDR3 is TGTGCTAGTACCGCCGGTGGGACCTCCTCCTACAATGAGCAGTTCTTC. This codes for CASTAGGTSSYNEQFF.

On this clonotype: A clone one base away is much larger, so this may be a read error. The chain recombines TRBV7-8 with TRBJ2-1; no clear D. The CDR3 length is 15 residues. The ends were cut back, 1 base at V and 10 bases at J, with 17 bases in the middle. Germline values: CDR1 SGHVS, CDR2 FQNEAQ. The chain's CDR3 is CASSLVGNRNYEQFF. The CDR3 DNA sequence: TGTGCCAGCAGCTTAGTGGGCAACAGAAACTACGAGCAGTTCTTC.

To note about this clonotype: Mismatch with germline at one junction end may stem from a read error. V and J are TRBV28 and TRBJ1-1; 9 positions match TRBD1. Germline V CDR1 and CDR2: MDHEN, SYDVKM. There are 14 residues in the CDR3. CDR3 in amino acids: CAGREGQGSTEAFF. CDR3 DNA: TGTGCCGGCAGGGAAGGACAGGGGAGCACTGAAGCTTTCTTT.

Points on this clonotype: This may come from a read error, since a much larger clone is one base off. The CDR3 reads CSARVPSGNEQYF. CDR3 DNA sequence: TGCAGTGCTAGAGTCCCTAGCGGGAACGAGCAGTACTTC. J is TRBJ2-7 and V is TRBV20-1; the match to TRBD2 covers 9 bases. V lost 1 base, J lost 5 bases, and 3 bases stayed unmatched. CDR1 is DFQATT and CDR2 is SNEGSKA in the germline V gene (reference sequence). The CDR3 is 13 amino acids.

This clonotype was seen a few times. The chain recombines TRBV4-2 with TRBJ1-2, with D possibly matching TRBD1 (6 bases). The CDR3 totals 15 residues. Deletions cut 6 bases from V and 5 bases from J, with 19 bases between. Germline lookup yields CDR1 LGHNA and CDR2 YNFKEQ. This CDR3 is CASRSTEGGLYGYTF. The CDR3 DNA reads as TGTGCCAGCAGATCTACCGAGGGGGGTCTTTATGGCTACACCTTC.

This clonotype showed up just a few times. The chain has TRBV20-1 and TRBJ2-7; tentative D call: TRBD2 (6 bases). This CDR3 comprises 15 residues. Trimming cost V 2 bases and J 0 bases, with 14 bases left between them. The germline gives CDR1 DFQATT, CDR2 SNEGSKA (reference sequence). As DNA, the CDR3 is TGCAGTGCTAGAAGGGGAAGGGACTTCTCCTACGAGCAGTACTTC. It is translated as CSARRGRDFSYEQYF.

This clonotype was detected many times. This rearrangement joins TRBV28 to TRBJ1-2, with D uncertain. The V end was cut by 6 bases, the J end by 4 bases, with 15 bases between. The CDR3 runs to 14 residues. From germline, CDR1 is MDHEN and CDR2 SYDVKM. As DNA, the CDR3 is TGTGCCAGCAGGAAGGCAACGTGGGCCTATGGCTACACCTTC. Its protein is CASRKATWAYGYTF.

This clonotype was seen more than once but under ten times. One end of the junction fails to match germline, which may point to a read error. This sequence joins TRBV5-6 and TRBJ2-5, with TRBD1 matching over 8 bases. The CDR3 loop spans 15 amino acids. CDR1 and CDR2 (germline): SGHDT, YYEEEE. The CDR3: CVSSLPQGVGETQYF. CDR3 sequence (DNA): TGTGTCAGCAGCTTGCCACAGGGGGTAGGAGAGACCCAGTACTTC.